These 23 T cell receptor beta chains were all obtained from the same sample, sequenced in a study of T cells in Graves' hyperthyroidism and ophthalmopathy. RNA transcripts provided the source from which TCR beta CDR3 regions were amplified. First-round RT-PCR of the TCR CDR3 relied on the HTBI primer set. TCRdb re-derived calls from the multiplex PCR reads in MiXCR, one entry per CDR3 protein. Of about 98,000 distinct CDR3 sequences listed, approximately 39% are singletons. Input material: peripheral blood or thyroid tissue (not recorded which). All receptors derive from a woman aged 25 to 39 with Graves' hyperthyroidism.

V usage is TRBV28 and J usage is TRBJ1-1, with D perhaps TRBD1 (6 bases). Germline values: CDR1 MDHEN, CDR2 SYDVKM. The germline V and J ends were trimmed by 5 bases and 0 bases, with 19 bases remaining between them. The CDR3 sequence is 17 residues long. The CDR3 protein is CASSTDPTGHLNTEAFF. CDR3 coding DNA: TGTGCCAGCAGTACGGACCCAACGGGACACCTGAACACTGAAGCTTTCTTT.

This clonotype appeared many times. The rearrangement uses TRBV2 and TRBJ1-2; 7 bases line up with TRBD1. This CDR3 spans 13 amino acids. Germline assignment: CDR1 SNHLY and CDR2 FYNNEI. As DNA, the CDR3 is TGTGCAAGCCGGGACAGTTACTCCTATGGCTACACCTTC. Protein: CASRDSYSYGYTF.

In this sample, this clonotype turned up many times. CDR3 DNA sequence: TGCGCCAGCAGCCAAGTGTCGATAGCGGTCCCAGTTCCGGACTCTGGGGCCAACGTCCTGACTTTC. This sequence encodes CASSQVSIAVPVPDSGANVLTF. The chain is built from TRBV4-1 and TRBJ2-6; perhaps TRBD2 as D (6 bases). Germline V gene sequence: CDR1 MGHRA, CDR2 YSYEKL. The CDR3 is 22 amino acids. Trimming pared 1 base from V and 0 bases from J, leaving 25 bases between.

This clonotype showed up many times. This chain joins TRBV28 and TRBJ2-7, with 7 bases identical to TRBD2. The germline CDR1 and CDR2 sequences are MDHEN and SYDVKM. V shed 6 bases, J shed 2 bases, and the junction held 10 bases outside the gene matches. The CDR3 length is 15 residues. The CDR3 sequence: CASSLGRGPTYEQYF. CDR3 DNA: TGTGCCAGCAGCTTAGGGAGGGGCCCCACCTACGAGCAGTACTTC.

With regard to this clonotype: No DNA is shown, since the ends of the CDR3 on it are uncertain; the CDR3 is the one TCRdb lists. The CDR3 here is CATEGLDTEAFFGQGTIYF. The rearrangement uses TRBV10-2 and TRBJ1-3; the table's D call TRBD1 went unverified against the DNA. Germline loops: CDR1 WSHSY, CDR2 SAAADI. The CDR3 length equals 19 residues, ends included.

V usage is TRBV15 and J usage is TRBJ2-7; TRBD2 matches 7 bases. The CDR3 is 12 amino acids. CDR1 and CDR2 (germline): LNHNV, YYDKDF (reference sequence). After removal of 5 bases from V and 3 bases from J, the junction contained 1 base not matched to a gene. The CDR3 bases are TGTGCCACCAGCGGCGGGAGCTACGAGCAGTACTTC. This codes for CATSGGSYEQYF.

J is TRBJ1-6 and V is TRBV10-3, with 7 positions matching TRBD1. This CDR3 is 14 amino acids long. Germline trimming cut 4 bases from V and 8 bases from J; bases unmatched to any gene: 5. Germline V gene data show CDR1 as ENHRY and CDR2 as SYGVKD. The CDR3 reads CAISAKTGDSPLHF. CDR3 in DNA: TGTGCCATCAGTGCTAAAACAGGGGATTCACCCCTCCACTTT.

The sample holds many counts of this clonotype. V and J are TRBV11-3 and TRBJ1-1; D is undetermined. V lost 0 bases and J 1 base, leaving 3 bases between the germline ends. Germline CDR1 SGHNT, CDR2 YENEEA. This CDR3 spans 13 amino acids. CDR3 coding DNA: TGTGCCAGCAGCTTAGAGAGGAACACTGAAGCTTTCTTT. Its protein product is CASSLERNTEAFF.

This clonotype came up many times. V and J are TRBV28 and TRBJ1-2; D unclear. This CDR3 is built from 12 residues. Germline CDR1 reads MDHEN; CDR2 reads SYDVKM. V was cut by 2 bases and J by 8 bases, with 9 bases left in between. The CDR3 DNA sequence: TGTGCCAGCAGTTTACGAACCCGAGGCTACACCTTC. Its protein product is CASSLRTRGYTF.

This clonotype was detected many times. The chain combines TRBV5-8 with TRBJ1-2; D gene unclear. Germline V CDR1 and CDR2: SGHTS, YDEGEE. The CDR3 extends over 14 amino acids. V was shortened by 3 bases and J by 7 bases, with 16 bases between the two germline ends. The CDR3 here is CASSSGGYRSGYTF. CDR3 DNA: TGTGCCAGCAGCTCCGGAGGGTACAGAAGTGGCTACACCTTC.

In its sample, this clonotype was seen many times. The gene calls are TRBV11-1 and TRBJ1-1; D remains ambiguous. The CDR3 totals 12 residues. CDR1 is SGHAT and CDR2 is FQDESV in the germline V gene (reference sequence). Trimming took off 4 bases at V and 3 bases at J, with 6 bases between the two ends. The DNA for the CDR3 is TGTGCCAGCAGCTACATTGACACTGAAGCTTTCTTT. It specifies CASSYIDTEAFF. Full variable domain (outside the CDR3, taken from reference TRBV11-1 and TRBJ1-1): EAEVAQSPRYKITEKSQAVAFWCDPISGHATLYWYRQILGQGPELLVQFQDESVVDDSQLPKDRFSAERLKGVDSTLKIQPAELGDSAMYLCASSYIDTEAFFGQGTRLTVV.

In this sample, this clonotype turned up many times. This rearrangement joins TRBV30 to TRBJ1-2; TRBD1 might be the D (6 bases). The CDR3 consists of 15 residues. Germline values: CDR1 GTSNPN, CDR2 SVGIG (reference sequence). With 4 bases removed from V and 2 bases from J, the gap between germline ends came to 17 bases. This CDR3 reads CAWNTDSNLNYGYTF. The CDR3 coding sequence is TGTGCCTGGAACACGGACAGCAACCTCAACTATGGCTACACCTTC.

This clonotype has only a few counts. At one end the junction does not follow the germline gene, possibly because of a read error. The V gene is TRBV7-7, the J gene TRBJ2-2; 9 bases line up with TRBD2. The CDR3 runs 17 residues. The germline V gene encodes CDR1 SSHAT and CDR2 FNYEAQ (reference sequence). In DNA, the CDR3 is TGTGCTAGCAGCTTTTCTGCACTAGCGGGTAACACCGGGGAGCTGTTTTTT. Amino acid sequence: CASSFSALAGNTGELFF.

In this sample, this clonotype turned up many times. V usage is TRBV6-5 and J usage is TRBJ1-4; 7 positions agree with TRBD1. The CDR3 extends over 14 amino acids. Germline CDR1 and CDR2: MNHEY and SVGAGI. The junction had 5 bases not matched to a gene; V was cut back by 0 bases and J by 10 bases. The CDR3 is CASSYSTGEGKLFF. CDR3 nucleotides: TGTGCCAGCAGTTACTCAACAGGGGAGGGAAAACTGTTTTTT.

This chain connects TRBV15 to TRBJ2-5; 13 nucleotides line up with TRBD2. The length of the CDR3 is 15 residues. With V trimmed by 3 bases and J by 8 bases, 6 bases remained unmatched. CDR1 and CDR2 (germline): LNHNV, YYDKDF (reference sequence). CDR3 sequence: CATSRGTSGIGTQYF. The CDR3, as DNA: TGTGCCACCAGCAGGGGGACTAGCGGGATCGGTACCCAGTACTTC.

This clonotype was picked up many times. The rearrangement links TRBV6-5 to TRBJ1-5; a weak D match, TRBD1 (6 bases). The CDR3 contains 13 residues. Trimming shortened V by 6 bases and J by 5 bases, and 11 bases separated the two germline ends. CDR1 is MNHEY and CDR2 is SVGAGI in the germline V gene. In DNA form, the CDR3 reads TGTGCCAGCAGAAAACAGGGATATCAGCCCCAGCATTTT. Its protein product is CASRKQGYQPQHF.

This clonotype came up once. The chain uses TRBV7-9 and TRBJ1-3; D is unclear. From germline, CDR1 is SEHNR and CDR2 FQNEAQ (reference sequence). V lost 5 bases to trimming and J lost 10 bases, with 18 bases between them. CDR3 length: 14 residues. CDR3 in DNA: TGTGCCAGCAGCGCCCCGGTGGGATGGGAGACCATATATTTT. Encoded protein: CASSAPVGWETIYF. Drawing the rest from reference TRBV7-9 and TRBJ1-3, the complete variable domain is DTGVSQNPRHKITKRGQNVTFRCDPISEHNRLYWYRQTLGQGPEFLTYFQNEAQLEKSRLLSDRFSAERPKGSFSTLEIQRTEQGDSAMYLCASSAPVGWETIYFGEGSWLTVV.

This chain connects TRBV20-1 to TRBJ2-5; D is possibly TRBD2 (5 bases). The CDR3 has 10 residues. Per germline, CDR1 DFQATT and CDR2 SNEGSKA (reference sequence). Trimming stripped 8 bases from V and 5 bases from J, with 9 bases between. The CDR3 nucleotides read TGCAGTCCGTCGGGGGAGACCCAGTACTTC. This codes for CSPSGETQYF.

About this clonotype itself: With a much larger clone just one base away, this may be a read error. This chain uses TRBV7-2 with TRBJ2-3; D is possibly TRBD2 (5 bases). The CDR3 consists of 13 residues. The V end lost 6 bases, the J end lost 2 bases, and 9 bases lay between the germline ends. Per germline, CDR1 SGHTA and CDR2 FQGNSA. The DNA for the CDR3 is TGTGCCAGCAGGGCTAGCCACACAGATACGCAGTATTTT. Residues: CASRASHTDTQYF.

In this sample, this clonotype turned up once. The chain combines TRBV5-1 with TRBJ1-5, with a tentative D call TRBD1 (6 bases). CDR1 is SGHRS and CDR2 is YFSETQ in the germline V gene. The CDR3 has 11 amino acids. V lost 5 bases to trimming and J lost 11 bases, with 11 bases between them. The CDR3 DNA reads TGCGCCAGCAGTCTTGGACAGTCCCAGCATTTT. Protein product: CASSLGQSQHF.

In its sample, this clonotype was seen many times. In DNA form, the CDR3 reads TGCAGTGCTACCGGGAGGATCAACTCCTACGAGCAGTACTTC. The encoded protein is CSATGRINSYEQYF. This chain uses TRBV20-1 with TRBJ2-7; TRBD2 matches at 7 bases. Germline-derived CDR1 and CDR2 are DFQATT and SNEGSKA (reference sequence). With V trimmed by 4 bases and J by 0 bases, 6 bases remained unmatched. The CDR3 runs to 14 residues.

The rearrangement joins TRBV20-1 to TRBJ1-1, with TRBD1 matching 7 bases. Per the germline V gene, CDR1 is DFQATT and CDR2 is SNEGSKA (reference sequence). The junction had 4 bases not matched to a gene; V was cut back by 2 bases and J by 1 base. The CDR3 is 14 amino acids. This CDR3 is CSARPGQENTEAFF. CDR3 in DNA: TGCAGTGCTAGACCCGGACAGGAGAACACTGAAGCTTTCTTT.

The rearrangement joins TRBV15 to TRBJ2-7, with 9 bases that match TRBD1. J lost 3 bases, V lost 3 bases, and 6 bases had no gene match. Germline CDR1 and CDR2: LNHNV and YYDKDF (reference sequence). This CDR3 has 15 residues. The CDR3: CATSSPGTGIYEQYF. The CDR3 DNA reads TGTGCCACCAGCAGTCCCGGGACAGGGATCTACGAGCAGTACTTC.